The clone carrying this T cell receptor (beta chain) was observed a handful of times. What it binds is unknown. PCR involved 60 Vbeta and 13 Jbeta primers. The data were produced by immunoSEQ multiplex PCR, yet TCRdb's version contains in-frame clones alone and is incomplete. Altogether over 80,000 clones are present, over 60% being singletons, with the ten largest covering under 6%. The data stem from a study of cytomegalovirus exposure and HLA in healthy donors. Trimming took 2 bases from V and 6 from J, leaving 4 bases between them. Looked up from germline, CDR1 is MGHDK and CDR2 is SYGVNS. This CDR3 has 12 residues. Study-level findings and limits: For TCR beta chains, V- and J-gene trimming was later linked to a missense DCLRE1C variant. Looking again later, the authors saw that most CMV-associated TCR beta chains seemed HLA-restricted.

This sequence originates from a boy aged 5-17 years in good health and CMV-seropositive. Source material: PBMCs. This sequence joins TRBV25-1 and TRBJ2-2, with D unclear. As DNA, the CDR3 is TGTGCCAGCAGTGAACCCTCCGGGGAGCTGTTTTTT. It yields the protein CASSEPSGELFF.